The 18 T cell receptor beta chains given below trace back to one sample, sequenced in a study of blood T cell repertoires in COVID-19. This table comes from immunoSEQ multiplex PCR, and its TCRdb copy is limited to in-frame clones, with some not included. The sample lists some 110,000 clones; about four fifths were seen once. Material for sequencing was peripheral blood. The source of these receptors is a man older than 75 with acute or convalescent COVID-19.

The chain uses TRBV2 and TRBJ1-6; 7 bases align to TRBD1. This CDR3 is 16 amino acids long. Germline trimming cut 8 bases from V and 7 bases from J; bases unmatched to any gene: 14. Germline V gene lookup returns CDR1 SNHLY and CDR2 FYNNEI. The CDR3 is CASSSQGGTANSPLHF. The DNA for the CDR3 is TGTGCCAGCTCTTCTCAAGGCGGGACAGCAAATTCACCCCTCCACTTT.

The chain combines TRBV5-1 with TRBJ1-4, with TRBD1 matching over 11 bases. J lost 8 bases, V lost 4 bases, and 7 bases had no gene match. Germline CDR1 is SGHRS and CDR2 is YFSETQ. The CDR3 totals 15 residues. CDR3 bases: TGCGCCAGCAGCCCCCGAGGGACAGGGGGAGAAAAACTGTTTTTT. Residues: CASSPRGTGGEKLFF.

V usage is TRBV27 and J usage is TRBJ1-4; D is perhaps TRBD1 (5 bases). Trimming took 6 bases from V and 7 from J, leaving 18 bases between them. In germline, CDR1 is MNHEY, CDR2 SMNVEV (reference sequence). The CDR3 has 15 amino acids. CDR3 loop: CASSRRGLRGEKLFF. The CDR3 DNA reads TGTGCCAGCAGCCGTCGGGGGTTGAGGGGTGAAAAACTGTTTTTT.

The chain is built from TRBV18 and TRBJ1-2; D may be TRBD1 (6 bases). Looked up from germline, CDR1 is KGHSH and CDR2 is LQKENI. The CDR3 length is 14 residues. Trimming shortened V by 6 bases and J by 3 bases, and 14 bases separated the two germline ends. CDR3: CASSEQGADYGYTF. The CDR3 DNA reads TGTGCCAGCTCCGAACAGGGAGCGGACTATGGCTACACCTTC. Full variable domain (outside the CDR3, taken from reference TRBV18 and TRBJ1-2): NAGVMQNPRHLVRRRGQEARLRCSPMKGHSHVYWYRQLPEEGLKFMVYLQKENIIDESGMPKERFSAEFPKEGPSILRIQQVVRGDSAAYFCASSEQGADYGYTFGSGTRLTVV.

Comment on this clone: Germline is not matched at one junction end, which may reflect a read error. V usage is TRBV6-1 and J usage is TRBJ1-3; D is possibly TRBD1 (5 bases). CDR1 and CDR2 (germline): MNHNS, SASEGT. The length of the CDR3 is 15 residues. For the CDR3, the DNA is TGTGCCAGCAGGGAAGGGGCACTCTCTGGAAACACCATATATTTT. Its translation is CASREGALSGNTIYF.

The CDR3 region is CASSSRRDNEQFF. The CDR3 DNA sequence: TGTGCCAGCAGCTCAAGACGGGACAATGAGCAGTTCTTC. The gene calls are TRBV7-3 and TRBJ2-1; no clear D gene. The ends were cut back, 4 bases at V and 5 bases at J, with 9 bases in the middle. The V gene's germline CDR1 is SGHTA and CDR2 FQGTGA. The CDR3 covers 13 residues. Filled out from reference TRBV7-3 and TRBJ2-1, the complete variable domain reads GAGVSQTPSNKVTEKGKYVELRCDPISGHTALYWYRQSLGQGPEFLIYFQGTGAADDSGLPNDRFFAVRPEGSVSTLKIQRTERGDSAVYLCASSSRRDNEQFFGPGTRLTVL.

This clone turned up a few times. The chain has TRBV19 and TRBJ2-7, with TRBD2 matching 8 bases. The germline V gene has CDR1 LNHDA and CDR2 SQIVND (reference sequence). Losses at the gene ends were 5 bases for V and 1 base for J; bases not matched to a gene: 10. CDR3 length: 16 residues. The CDR3 spells CASSETIAGPSYEQYF. The CDR3 DNA reads as TGTGCCAGTAGTGAAACGATAGCGGGACCATCCTACGAGCAGTACTTC.

The chain combines TRBV24-1 with TRBJ2-3; maybe TRBD2 (6 bases). With 3 bases removed from V and 5 bases from J, the gap between germline ends came to 29 bases. Germline assignment: CDR1 KGHDR and CDR2 SFDVKD. The CDR3 runs 20 residues. The CDR3: CATSDTLGPGDPFKGDTQYF. In DNA, the CDR3 is TGTGCCACCAGTGATACACTCGGGCCGGGGGACCCATTCAAGGGAGATACGCAGTATTTT.

The rearrangement joins TRBV11-2 to TRBJ2-1, with 9 nucleotides matching TRBD2. The V and J ends lost 3 bases and 2 bases, in that order; junction bases with no gene match: 2. CDR1 and CDR2 (germline): SGHAT, FQNNGV. This CDR3 has 15 residues. The CDR3 DNA is TGTGCCAGCAGCTTGAGACTAGCGGCCTACAATGAGCAGTTCTTC. The encoded protein is CASSLRLAAYNEQFF.

The chain uses TRBV10-1 and TRBJ1-6; no definite D call. The CDR3 spans 18 residues. V was trimmed by 0 bases and J by 0 bases, leaving 12 bases between them. From germline, CDR1 is WNHNN and CDR2 SYGVQD (reference sequence). Here the CDR3 reads CASSESKGPSSYNSPLHF. The CDR3 DNA sequence: TGCGCCAGCAGTGAGTCGAAAGGTCCTAGCTCCTATAATTCACCCCTCCACTTT.

This chain links TRBV6-2 or TRBV6-3 with TRBJ2-7; possibly TRBD2 for D (6 bases). Germline loops: CDR1 MNHEY, CDR2 SVGEGT. The CDR3 is 15 amino acids. V was trimmed by 6 bases and J by 5 bases, leaving 20 bases between them. The CDR3 reads CASSRPSSARNEQYF. CDR3 DNA: TGTGCCAGCAGCCGCCCGTCTAGCGCAAGGAACGAGCAGTACTTC.

This clone has more than one count but fewer than ten. This chain connects TRBV3-1 (or the pseudogene TRBV3-2) to TRBJ2-7; D is possibly TRBD2 (6 bases). Germline assignment: CDR1 LGHDT and CDR2 YNNKEL (reference sequence). Trimming pared 3 bases from V and 7 bases from J, leaving 19 bases between. The CDR3 is 15 residues long. The CDR3: CASSHRRDWLLEQYF. As DNA, the CDR3 is TGTGCCAGCAGCCACCGCCGGGACTGGTTATTAGAGCAGTACTTC.

This clone has only one observation. V gene TRBV28 combines with J gene TRBJ1-1; 7 bases are a match to TRBD1. The CDR3 extends over 15 amino acids. Unmatched junction bases numbered 7, after V lost 5 bases and J lost 1 base. CDR1 is MDHEN and CDR2 is SYDVKM in the germline V gene. In nucleotides, the CDR3 is TGTGCCAGCAGTGCTATCCGGGACAGGAACACTGAAGCTTTCTTT. It translates to CASSAIRDRNTEAFF.

The J gene is TRBJ2-7, the V gene TRBV18; D is perhaps TRBD2 (6 bases). CDR1 is KGHSH, CDR2 LQKENI, per germline. CDR3 length: 15 residues. Trimming took off 1 base at V and 4 bases at J, with 14 bases between the two ends. The DNA of the CDR3 is TGTGCCAGCTCACCACGAGGAGGGCCGGGTTACGAGCAGTACTTC. Amino acids: CASSPRGGPGYEQYF.

V usage is TRBV15 and J usage is TRBJ1-1; 9 bases map to TRBD1. The germline V gene has CDR1 LNHNV and CDR2 YYDKDF (reference sequence). J gave up 5 bases and V 6 bases, and 4 bases lay outside the gene matches. This CDR3 contains 13 residues. CDR3 in amino acids: CATSPGQGTEAFF. For the CDR3, the DNA is TGTGCCACCAGTCCGGGACAGGGAACTGAAGCTTTCTTT.

A single count supports this clone. This chain connects TRBV7-3 to TRBJ1-3; D is perhaps TRBD1 (5 bases). Per germline, CDR1 SGHTA and CDR2 FQGTGA. Trimming removed 5 bases at V and 0 bases at J, with 14 bases between. The length of the CDR3 is 16 residues. The CDR3 region is CASSPDTPSSGNTIYF. The CDR3 DNA is TGTGCCAGCAGCCCGGACACGCCGAGCTCTGGAAACACCATATATTTT.

The V call is TRBV2, the J call TRBJ1-1, with D possibly being TRBD1 (5 bases). V gave up 7 bases and J gave up 3 bases, with 18 bases separating them. The CDR3 is 15 amino acids. Germline-derived CDR1 and CDR2 are SNHLY and FYNNEI. Here the CDR3 reads CASKRQGVRDTEAFF. The CDR3 DNA is TGTGCCAGCAAGAGGCAGGGCGTTAGGGACACTGAAGCTTTCTTT. Complete variable domain (other parts from reference TRBV2 and TRBJ1-1): EPEVTQTPSHQVTQMGQEVILRCVPISNHLYFYWYRQILGQKVEFLVSFYNNEISEKSEIFDDQFSVERPDGSNFTLKIRSTKLEDSAMYFCASKRQGVRDTEAFFGQGTRLTVV.

This chain links TRBV6-5 with TRBJ1-1; 7 bases line up with TRBD1. The V gene end was trimmed by 8 bases and the J gene end by 5 bases; junction bases not matched to a gene: 8. The CDR3 sequence is 13 residues long. From germline, CDR1 is MNHEY and CDR2 SVGAGI. CDR3 DNA sequence: TGTGCCAGCGGCGAAACAGGGGAGACTGAAGCTTTCTTT. This codes for CASGETGETEAFF.